The next 29 T cell receptor beta chains were all read from a single sample in a study of response to subunit inactivated influenza vaccine. One entry per CDR3 protein, called by TCRdb with MiXCR from the RT-PCR reads. The top ten hold about an eighth of the sample, which has about 530,000 distinct CDR3 sequences, over 10% seen once. Sequencing was performed on PBMCs from blood, taken roughly 47 days after vaccination. These receptors all come from a middle-aged man who received an inactivated influenza vaccine.

The chain employs TRBV20-1 and TRBJ2-3; a weak D match, TRBD2 (5 bases). The germline V gene has CDR1 DFQATT and CDR2 SNEGSKA (reference sequence). The V end was cut by 0 bases, the J end by 0 bases, with 10 bases between. The length of the CDR3 is 15 residues. CDR3 residues: CSARDAEVSTDTQYF. The CDR3 DNA sequence: TGCAGTGCTAGAGATGCGGAGGTTAGCACAGATACGCAGTATTTT.

This clonotype was seen more than once but under ten times. The V gene is TRBV5-1, the J gene TRBJ2-1; possibly TRBD1 or TRBD2 for D (5 bases each). The CDR3 extends over 16 amino acids. Germline V gene sequence: CDR1 SGHRS, CDR2 YFSETQ. V was trimmed by 5 bases and J by 1 base, leaving 16 bases between them. The CDR3 bases are TGCGCCAGCAGACCCTTTGAGGGACCTTCCTACAATGAGCAGTTCTTC. Protein: CASRPFEGPSYNEQFF.

In this sample, this clonotype turned up a few times. J is TRBJ1-2 and V is TRBV5-1, with D uncertain. The CDR3 runs 17 residues. Germline CDR1 reads SGHRS; CDR2 reads YFSETQ. Trimming removed 0 bases from V and 2 bases from J, with 17 bases in between. The CDR3 reads CASSLDPFDMENYGYTF. CDR3 DNA: TGCGCCAGCAGCTTGGATCCCTTCGATATGGAGAACTATGGCTACACCTTC.

This clonotype was detected many times. The chain couples TRBV9 to TRBJ2-2; either TRBD1 or TRBD2 may supply D (5 bases each). The germline V and J ends were trimmed by 4 bases and 6 bases, with 13 bases remaining between them. CDR3 size: 14 residues. In germline, CDR1 is SGDLS, CDR2 YYNGEE. This CDR3 is CASSRTGPPGELFF. The CDR3 coding sequence is TGTGCCAGCAGCCGTACGGGGCCGCCCGGGGAGCTGTTTTTT.

V usage is TRBV9 and J usage is TRBJ2-7; 10 positions match TRBD2. CDR3 length: 17 residues. Trimming cost V 1 base and J 0 bases; bases outside gene matches: 7. Germline values: CDR1 SGDLS, CDR2 YYNGEE. The CDR3 region is CASSVQAGGVNSYEQYF. CDR3 coding DNA: TGTGCCAGCAGCGTACAAGCGGGAGGGGTGAACTCCTACGAGCAGTACTTC.

V gene TRBV4-3 combines with J gene TRBJ2-7, with TRBD2 identical over 8 bases. The germline V gene encodes CDR1 LGHNA and CDR2 YSLEER. V gave up 0 bases and J gave up 3 bases; unmatched junction bases: 7. The CDR3 has 16 amino acids. CDR3 nucleotides: TGCGCCAGCAGCCAAGATGTTGCTAGCGGGCACTACGAGCAGTACTTC. This gives the protein CASSQDVASGHYEQYF.

V usage is TRBV10-3 and J usage is TRBJ2-3, with 9 bases identical to TRBD1. Germline lookup yields CDR1 ENHRY and CDR2 SYGVKD. The CDR3 is made up of 14 amino acids. The J segment lost 4 bases and the V segment lost 10 bases, leaving 9 bases of the junction unmatched. Here the CDR3 reads CATKNRGLSDTQYF. For the CDR3, the DNA is TGTGCCACCAAGAACAGGGGGCTTTCAGATACGCAGTATTTT.

V usage is TRBV20-1 and J usage is TRBJ2-1; 10 bases line up with TRBD2. The CDR3 covers 14 residues. J gave up 8 bases and V 6 bases, and 10 bases lay outside the gene matches. CDR1 is DFQATT and CDR2 is SNEGSKA in the germline V gene (reference sequence). The CDR3 spells CSARPASGSYEQFF. The CDR3 nucleotides read TGCAGTGCCCGGCCGGCTAGCGGGAGTTATGAGCAGTTCTTC.

The chain combines TRBV15 with TRBJ2-1; no clear D gene. CDR1 LNHNV and CDR2 YYDKDF come from the germline V gene (reference sequence). This CDR3 is built from 14 residues. The V end lost 3 bases, the J end lost 1 base, and 7 bases lay between the germline ends. The CDR3, as DNA: TGTGCCACCAGCAGTAGGGTTTCCTACAATGAGCAGTTCTTC. As protein: CATSSRVSYNEQFF.

This clonotype was picked up many times. The chain has TRBV20-1 and TRBJ2-4; TRBD2 agrees at 13 bases. The junction had 3 bases not matched to a gene; V was cut back by 5 bases and J by 5 bases. Germline values: CDR1 DFQATT, CDR2 SNEGSKA (reference sequence). The CDR3 has 14 residues. The CDR3 region is CSARGTSGENIQYF. For the CDR3, the DNA is TGCAGTGCTCGCGGGACTAGCGGGGAAAACATTCAGTACTTC.

This clonotype has a handful of counts. The chain couples TRBV18 to TRBJ1-1; 7 bases fit TRBD1. Germline V gene lookup returns CDR1 KGHSH and CDR2 LQKENI. The CDR3 spans 15 residues. V was clipped by 4 bases and J by 5 bases; unmatched bases: 10. The CDR3 nucleotides read TGTGCCAGCTCACTTATACAGGGGAGGGGAACTGAAGCTTTCTTT. This translates into CASSLIQGRGTEAFF.

This clonotype was detected a few times. The chain recombines TRBV12-3 or TRBV12-4 with TRBJ2-7, with TRBD2 matching 10 bases. J was trimmed by 5 bases and V by 6 bases; bases with no gene match: 4. This CDR3 contains 13 residues. The CDR3 nucleotides are TGTGCCAGCAGGCTAGCGGGAGAGAACGAGCAGTACTTC. Protein product: CASRLAGENEQYF.

This clonotype was counted many times. The chain links TRBV5-1 to TRBJ2-7; D might be TRBD1 or TRBD2, each matching 5 bases. V lost 4 bases and J 0 bases, leaving 17 bases between the germline ends. This CDR3 contains 16 residues. Germline CDR1 reads SGHRS; CDR2 reads YFSETQ. The CDR3 nucleotides read TGCGCCAGCAGCAAAGACCGGGACGTTAGCTCCTACGAGCAGTACTTC. Translating gives CASSKDRDVSSYEQYF.

The V call is TRBV7-9, the J call TRBJ2-5; D unresolved. V was pared by 3 bases and J by 7 bases, with 6 bases between. The CDR3 is 11 residues long. Germline V gene sequence: CDR1 SEHNR, CDR2 FQNEAQ (reference sequence). CDR3 protein: CASSFSVTQYF. CDR3 nucleotide sequence: TGTGCCAGCAGCTTCAGCGTGACCCAGTACTTC. The full variable domain, in which reference TRBV7-9 and TRBJ2-5 provide the parts outside the CDR3, is DTGVSQNPRHKITKRGQNVTFRCDPISEHNRLYWYRQTLGQGPEFLTYFQNEAQLEKSRLLSDRFSAERPKGSFSTLEIQRTEQGDSAMYLCASSFSVTQYFGPGTRLLVL.

The J gene is TRBJ1-5, the V gene TRBV7-2; a possible D gene is TRBD1 (6 bases). V was cut by 0 bases and J by 7 bases, with 13 bases left in between. This CDR3 is built from 15 residues. Germline values: CDR1 SGHTA, CDR2 FQGNSA. This chain's CDR3 is CASSLARGVGQPQHF. The CDR3, as DNA: TGTGCCAGCAGCTTAGCGAGGGGGGTCGGCCAGCCCCAGCATTTT.

This clonotype turned up a few times. The chain recombines TRBV20-1 with TRBJ2-3; 7 bases line up with TRBD2. CDR1 and CDR2 (germline): DFQATT, SNEGSKA (reference sequence). This CDR3 contains 14 residues. V gave up 2 bases and J gave up 6 bases; unmatched junction bases: 8. The CDR3 here is CSARRDGGIDTQYF. CDR3 in DNA: TGCAGTGCTAGAAGAGACGGGGGGATCGATACGCAGTATTTT.

This clonotype was picked up a small number of times. The chain is built from TRBV15 and TRBJ1-2, with TRBD1 identical over 8 bases. This CDR3 spans 17 amino acids. Germline CDR1 is LNHNV and CDR2 is YYDKDF (reference sequence). With 0 bases clipped from V and 2 bases from J, the junction kept 8 bases outside the gene matches. The CDR3 spells CATSRDWGTGTNYGYTF. In DNA, the CDR3 is TGTGCCACCAGCAGAGATTGGGGGACAGGAACCAACTATGGCTACACCTTC. Based on the CDR3 plus reference TRBV15 and TRBJ1-2, the full variable domain is DAMVIQNPRYQVTQFGKPVTLSCSQTLNHNVMYWYQQKSSQAPKLLFHYYDKDFNNEADTPDNFQSRRPNTSFCFLDIRSPGLGDTAMYLCATSRDWGTGTNYGYTFGSGTRLTVV.

This clonotype came up a few times. CDR3 in DNA: TGTGCCAGCAGCCAGGGGCCATCATATGGCTACACCTTC. Amino acids: CASSQGPSYGYTF. This sequence joins TRBV7-2 and TRBJ1-2; perhaps TRBD1 as D (6 bases). The CDR3 extends over 13 amino acids. Trimming shortened V by 5 bases and J by 5 bases, and 12 bases separated the two germline ends. Germline V gives CDR1 SGHTA, CDR2 FQGNSA.

This chain connects TRBV2 to TRBJ2-7, with a possible D match to TRBD1 (5 bases). The CDR3 is 15 amino acids. V lost 6 bases and J lost 7, with 22 bases in between. CDR1 SNHLY and CDR2 FYNNEI come from the germline V gene. CDR3 sequence (DNA): TGTGCCAGCAGCCGGCAACTCAGAACCCCAGGGGAGCAGTACTTC. This encodes CASSRQLRTPGEQYF.

In this sample, this clonotype turned up a few times. This chain uses TRBV10-3 with TRBJ1-1; D remains unclear. The CDR3 runs to 14 residues. V gave up 0 bases and J gave up 11 bases, with 16 bases separating them. In germline, CDR1 is ENHRY, CDR2 SYGVKD. CDR3: CAISESQRRRHAFF. In DNA, the CDR3 is TGTGCCATCAGTGAGTCACAGAGACGGAGACACGCTTTCTTT.

This clonotype was seen only a few times. The chain is built from TRBV10-2 and TRBJ2-7, with unresolved D. The CDR3 has 11 residues. V was clipped by 7 bases and J by 3 bases, with 7 bases between them. Germline CDR1 WSHSY, CDR2 SAAADI. The CDR3 nucleotides are TGCGCCAGCACGGACCGCTACGAGCAGTACTTC. Translation: CASTDRYEQYF.

This clonotype was seen a few times. The V gene is TRBV11-2, the J gene TRBJ2-2; TRBD2 aligns across 7 bases. Germline V gene lookup returns CDR1 SGHAT and CDR2 FQNNGV. The V gene end was trimmed by 4 bases and the J gene end by 6 bases; junction bases not matched to a gene: 14. The CDR3 consists of 17 residues. The CDR3 DNA reads as TGTGCCAGCAGCTCTTCGACTAGCCCGACGTACCCCGGGGAGCTGTTTTTT. Translated, it gives CASSSSTSPTYPGELFF.

The chain couples TRBV7-6 to TRBJ2-3; D ambiguous. The V end was cut by 4 bases, the J end by 1 base, with 9 bases between. CDR3 length: 14 amino acids. Germline values: CDR1 SGHVS, CDR2 FNYEAQ. The CDR3 here is CASSYEPGTDTQYF. The CDR3 region has the DNA TGTGCCAGCAGCTACGAGCCGGGCACAGATACGCAGTATTTT. The complete variable domain, with remaining parts taken from reference TRBV7-6 and TRBJ2-3, reads GAGVSQSPRYKVTKRGQDVALRCDPISGHVSLYWYRQALGQGPEFLTYFNYEAQQDKSGLPNDRFSAERPEGSISTLTIQRTEQRDSAMYRCASSYEPGTDTQYFGPGTRLTVL.

This clonotype came up a few times. The chain employs TRBV20-1 and TRBJ1-5, with D uncertain. V was pared by 3 bases and J by 3 bases, with 9 bases between. The CDR3 extends over 13 amino acids. CDR1 is DFQATT, CDR2 SNEGSKA, per germline (reference sequence). The CDR3 sequence is CSASVQNNQPQHF. CDR3 nucleotide sequence: TGCAGTGCTAGCGTGCAGAACAATCAGCCCCAGCATTTT.

J is TRBJ2-1 and V is TRBV12-3 or TRBV12-4; tentative D call: TRBD2 (5 bases). The CDR3 contains 17 residues. The V gene lost 6 bases and the J gene lost 0 bases, with 18 bases spanning the gap. The CDR3 DNA is TGTGCCAGCAGGGCGGAGGCTGGGTCCAGCTCCTACAATGAGCAGTTCTTC. Encoded protein: CASRAEAGSSSYNEQFF.

This clonotype was observed a handful of times. The chain couples TRBV18 to TRBJ1-1; D ambiguous. The CDR3 has 13 residues. Germline V gives CDR1 KGHSH, CDR2 LQKENI. Trimming removed 5 bases from V and 1 base from J, with 8 bases in between. CDR3 in amino acids: CASSTVENTEAFF. DNA for the CDR3: TGTGCCAGCTCAACGGTAGAGAACACTGAAGCTTTCTTT.

The chain combines TRBV28 with TRBJ1-4, with no clear D. Trimming removed 3 bases from V and 0 bases from J, with 11 bases in between. The CDR3 has 16 residues. Germline CDR1 and CDR2: MDHEN and SYDVKM. CDR3 amino acids: CASSLYTQSTNEKLFF. The CDR3 DNA reads TGTGCCAGCAGTTTGTACACACAGTCAACTAATGAAAAACTGTTTTTT.

The chain links TRBV10-3 to TRBJ2-7, with TRBD1 as a possible D gene (5 bases). V was trimmed by 6 bases and J by 1 base, leaving 10 bases between them. Germline V gene data show CDR1 as ENHRY and CDR2 as SYGVKD. There are 13 residues in the CDR3. The CDR3 loop reads CAISLQDSYEQYF. The CDR3, as DNA: TGTGCCATCAGCTTACAGGATTCCTACGAGCAGTACTTC.

This clonotype has more than one count but fewer than ten. V gene TRBV15 combines with J gene TRBJ2-7; a weak D match, TRBD1 (7 bases). CDR1 is LNHNV and CDR2 is YYDKDF in the germline V gene (reference sequence). V gave up 0 bases and J gave up 12 bases, with 21 bases separating them. This CDR3 is 15 amino acids long. The CDR3 region has the DNA TGTGCCACCAGCAGAGATAATCAGGGGGAGGTCGGTAGGTACTTC. As protein: CATSRDNQGEVGRYF.